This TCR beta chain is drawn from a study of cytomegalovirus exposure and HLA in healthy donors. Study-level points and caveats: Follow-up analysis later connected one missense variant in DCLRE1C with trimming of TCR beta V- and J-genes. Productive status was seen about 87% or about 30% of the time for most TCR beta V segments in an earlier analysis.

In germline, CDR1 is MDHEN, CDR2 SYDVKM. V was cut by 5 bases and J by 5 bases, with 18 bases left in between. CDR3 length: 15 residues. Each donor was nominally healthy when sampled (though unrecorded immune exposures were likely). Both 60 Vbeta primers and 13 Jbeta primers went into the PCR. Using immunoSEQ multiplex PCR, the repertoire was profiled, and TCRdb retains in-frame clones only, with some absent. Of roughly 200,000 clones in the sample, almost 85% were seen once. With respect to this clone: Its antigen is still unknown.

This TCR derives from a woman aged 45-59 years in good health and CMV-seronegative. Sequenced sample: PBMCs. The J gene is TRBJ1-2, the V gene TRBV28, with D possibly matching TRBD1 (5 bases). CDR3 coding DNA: TGTGCCAGCAGTCCCACAGGTTTAGGTTTTTATGGCTACACCTTC. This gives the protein CASSPTGLGFYGYTF.